This T cell receptor (beta chain) appears in the sequencing data of a study of TIL therapy for anti-PD-1-resistant metastatic lung cancer. At the level of the study: By whole-exome sequencing, median non-synonymous tumor mutation burden was roughly 1.6 mutations per megabase.

Sequencing used immunoSEQ v3. Measured with immunoSEQ multiplex PCR; TCRdb has only the in-frame clones, and not every one. The data hold about 26,000 clones, with 55% to 75% observed a single time. There are 15 residues in the CDR3. V lost 4 bases to trimming and J lost 0 bases, with 12 bases between them. Germline loops: CDR1 MNHEY, CDR2 SMNVEV (reference sequence). Only a few counts were recorded for this clone. As to time point: pre-treatment sample, taken before nivolumab and TIL therapy. Tumor tissue came from excised metastases, mostly pleural nodules or supraclavicular lymph nodes. Progressing patients received lymphodepletion, expanded TIL infusion and IL-2.

The chain has TRBV27 and TRBJ1-1; D gene ambiguous. The receptor comes from a person between 25 and 79 years old with non-small cell lung cancer. Sequenced here: tumor tissue, sampled at baseline. The CDR3 reads CASSSSGRMNTEAFF. The CDR3 DNA reads TGTGCCAGCAGTTCATCCGGGCGTATGAACACTGAAGCTTTCTTT.